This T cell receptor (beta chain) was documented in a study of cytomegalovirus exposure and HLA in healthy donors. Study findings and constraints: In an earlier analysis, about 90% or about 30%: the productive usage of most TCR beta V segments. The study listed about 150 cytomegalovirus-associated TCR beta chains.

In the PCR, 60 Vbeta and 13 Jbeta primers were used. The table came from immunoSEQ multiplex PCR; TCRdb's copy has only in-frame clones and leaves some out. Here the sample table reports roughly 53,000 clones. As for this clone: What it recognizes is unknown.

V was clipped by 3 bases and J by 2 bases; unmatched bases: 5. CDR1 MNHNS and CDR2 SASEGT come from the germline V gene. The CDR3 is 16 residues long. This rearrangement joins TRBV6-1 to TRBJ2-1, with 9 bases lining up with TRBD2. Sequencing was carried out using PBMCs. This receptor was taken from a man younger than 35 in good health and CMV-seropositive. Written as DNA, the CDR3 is TGTGCCAGCAGTGATGAGGCTAGCGGGGCCTACAATGAGCAGTTCTTC. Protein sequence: CASSDEASGAYNEQFF.